This TCR beta chain was obtained from a study of blood T cell repertoires in COVID-19. The wider study: Sites in the United States, Italy and Spain provided acute and convalescent COVID-19 samples. T cells, B-cell-depleted T cells, or PBMCs supplied cDNA or gDNA.

Source study methods: From reference gene primer amplification, estimates of nucleated cell counts were derived. Data came from immunoSEQ multiplex PCR; TCRdb stores just in-frame clones and leaves some out. V, J and clone size reflect that table, while D and trimming were determined from the DNA. The sample records around 190,000 clones, roughly 85% being singletons. This clone has only one observation. From germline, CDR1 is KGHSH and CDR2 LQKENI. The CDR3 is 15 amino acids. V shed 3 bases, J shed 3 bases, and the junction held 8 bases outside the gene matches. The sequence was obtained from a woman aged 80 or over with acute or convalescent COVID-19. Source material: peripheral blood. This chain connects TRBV18 to TRBJ2-7, with 7 bases lining up with TRBD1. DNA for the CDR3: TGTGCCAGCTCACCGGCACAGGGGTTCCGCTACGAGCAGTACTTC. Translating gives CASSPAQGFRYEQYF.